Given below is one TCR beta chain in context. The antigen this receptor binds is unknown. Base qualities were left out, and no much larger clone turns up one base away. According to the germline V gene, CDR1 reads LGHNT and CDR2 reads FRNRAP. The CDR3 covers 12 residues, taking in both the cysteine and the phenylalanine. Only CDR3 DNA is held: 36 bases, read in frame from base 1. The trim is 2 bases for V and 10 bases for J, with a gap of 9 bases between the germline ends. Read against the paper, the sample's time point label means: pre-treatment baseline. Blood was sampled before treatment (T0) and at week 3 (W3), after the first cycle of checkpoint blockade. Except for a couple of patients with rapid clinical progression, response was assessed 12 weeks after the first infusion by RECIST 1.1; disease control meant complete response, partial response or stable disease. Patients were excluded for prior systemic cancer treatment, concomitant immunosuppressant therapy or synchronous other active malignancies. Both bulk PBMC and plasma cell-free DNA were sequenced for TCR beta so that circulating cells and T cell turnover could be tracked. PBMC were isolated from blood with Lymphoprep and SepMate tubes, followed by red cell lysis. QIAamp DNA Blood Mini kits were used to extract DNA from both PBMC and sorted T cell subsets.

Every bulk PBMC sample had a fixed 350 ng of DNA loaded. Following the manufacturer instructions, the immunoSEQ TCRb Assay kit was used to amplify TCR beta CDR3 sequences from genomic DNA. The KAPA Library Quantification Kit for Illumina platforms was used to quantify pooled libraries by qPCR. Sequencing of the pooled libraries was done on an Illumina NextSeq 500, with clustering at about 0.55-1.2 pM. The authors' pipeline ran thus. TCR data were analyzed using immunoSEQ ANALYZER and the R LymphoSeq package. A rearrangement efficiency score was calculated as productive divided by the sum of productive and non-productive CDR3 sequences. Within each patient, timepoints were compared pairwise for clonality, measured with the Gini coefficient, and for diversity, measured with the Renyi index at alpha=1. In LymphoSeq, clonal relatedness was computed with an edit distance of 3 and repertoire similarity was computed with the Bhattacharyya coefficient. Linear discriminant analysis on week-3 changes in clonality and diversity was built with the R MASS and caret packages to classify response. The immuneACCESS repertoire file appears here via TCRdb, limited to in-frame rearrangements. These files lack a portion of the clones; in checked studies, under half of the deficit traces to unresolved V genes, and the cause of the others is not known. The V and J calls and clone size were taken over from that table, and D and trimming were inferred from the DNA. In all, the sample holds about 11,000 clones, and around four fifths of those were seen once. In total, the top ten clones hold 15% to 20% of the sample.

This specimen comes from a study of blood T cell dynamics during melanoma immunotherapy (dated by TCRdb to about 2020). Some background on the complete study: The patients had metastatic melanoma and were given first-line pembrolizumab or nivolumab plus ipilimumab as standard of care in the United Kingdom. To find early correlates of response, the study profiled the peripheral T cell receptor repertoires of patients with metastatic melanoma both before and after one cycle of checkpoint inhibitor therapy. The training cohort was made up of consecutive patients, while a further independent group of patients from the same centre was pooled to form an external validation set. Study-wide conclusions, independent of this receptor: Patients who later achieved disease control showed a bifurcated PBMC repertoire reorganization at W3, with increased clonality or increased diversity, unlike progressors. The relatively small sample size was acknowledged as potentially limiting generalization of the results. Whether the T cell clones driving repertoire changes were melanoma-specific or reflected general immune activation could not be determined in the study.

Source: blood, taken from a patient treated with checkpoint blockade. The rearranged segments are TRBV12-5 and TRBJ2-1; a confident D gene designation cannot be given. The origin of this receptor is a human donor with melanoma. The CDR3 loop reads CASGLYTKEQFF. The bases read TGTGCTAGTGGTTTGTACACAAAAGAGCAGTTCTTC.